Here is one T cell receptor (beta chain) with its context. This sample stems from a study of cytomegalovirus exposure and HLA in healthy donors. On the study more broadly: An early release of data contained some 80 million unique TCRs, which came from HLA-typed donors.

PCR was performed using 60 Vbeta and 13 Jbeta primers. Produced via immunoSEQ multiplex PCR; TCRdb's table is partial and in-frame only. The sample carries about 150,000 clones, 80% to 90% recorded once. Deletions cut 2 bases from V and 4 bases from J, with 16 bases between. The CDR3 spans 16 residues. CDR1 is SEHNR and CDR2 is FQNEAQ in the germline V gene (reference sequence). Sequenced sample: PBMCs. The TCR sequence derives from a middle-aged woman in good health and CMV-seropositive. The chain has TRBV7-9 and TRBJ2-3; perhaps TRBD2 as D (5 bases). CDR3 nucleotide sequence: TGTGCCAGCAGCTTAAAGGTGGGAACGAGGGCAGATACGCAGTATTTT. The encoded protein is CASSLKVGTRADTQYF.